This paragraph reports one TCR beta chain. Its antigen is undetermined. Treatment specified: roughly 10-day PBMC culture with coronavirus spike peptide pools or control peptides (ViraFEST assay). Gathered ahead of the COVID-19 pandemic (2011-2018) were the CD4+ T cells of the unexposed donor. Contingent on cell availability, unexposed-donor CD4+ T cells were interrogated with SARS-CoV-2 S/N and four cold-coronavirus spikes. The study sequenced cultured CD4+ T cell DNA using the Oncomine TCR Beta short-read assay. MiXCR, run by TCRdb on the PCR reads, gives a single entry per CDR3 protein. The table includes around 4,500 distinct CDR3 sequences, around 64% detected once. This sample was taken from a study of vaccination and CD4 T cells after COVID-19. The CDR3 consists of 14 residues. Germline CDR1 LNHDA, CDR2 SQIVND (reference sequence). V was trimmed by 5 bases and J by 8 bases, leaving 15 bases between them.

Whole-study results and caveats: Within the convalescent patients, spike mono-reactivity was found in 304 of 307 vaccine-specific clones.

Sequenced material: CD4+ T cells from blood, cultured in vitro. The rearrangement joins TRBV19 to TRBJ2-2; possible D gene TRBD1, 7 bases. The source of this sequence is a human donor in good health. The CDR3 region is CASSQSRGVGELFF. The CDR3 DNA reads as TGTGCCAGTAGTCAGTCCAGGGGGGTGGGGGAGCTGTTTTTT. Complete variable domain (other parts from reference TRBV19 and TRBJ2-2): DGGITQSPKYLFRKEGQNVTLSCEQNLNHDAMYWYRQDPGQGLRLIYYSQIVNDFQKGDIAEGYSVSREKKESFPLTVTSAQKNPTAFYLCASSQSRGVGELFFGEGSRLTVL.